Reported below is one T cell receptor (beta chain). The sample belongs to a study of blood T cell repertoires in COVID-19. Whole-study context: Acute and convalescent COVID-19 specimens originated in the United States, Italy and Spain. PBMCs, B-cell-depleted T cells, or T cells were the source of the cDNA or gDNA that made up the material.

The Seattle patients, enrolled during active infection, were followed longitudinally. Authors' methods: Reference gene primer amplification gave estimated nucleated cell counts. Sequencing was performed with immunoSEQ multiplex PCR; in TCRdb, only in-frame clones are kept and a portion is missing. The V and J calls and the clone size are those of that table, but D and trimming were determined from the DNA. The profile shows about half a million clones, 89% of them singletons. The sequence was obtained from a man aged 18 to 29 with COVID-19, enrolled during active disease. The sequenced material came from peripheral blood.

The CDR3 coding sequence is TGTGCCAGCAGCTATACAGGGGGCCGGGAGACCCAGTACTTC. Protein product: CASSYTGGRETQYF. The chain uses TRBV7-2 and TRBJ2-5; 9 bases map to TRBD1. Germline lookup yields CDR1 SGHTA and CDR2 FQGNSA. V trimming: 4 bases; J trimming: 5 bases; junction bases outside the gene matches: 5. The length of the CDR3 is 14 residues.